This TCR beta chain stems from a study of blood T cells in healthy people across ages (dated by TCRdb to the mid-2010s). About the investigation overall: In model experiments, roughly one uniquely barcoded TCR beta cDNA molecule per two T cells was captured by template switching. To avoid experimental bias, donors of different ages were distributed randomly across sequencing lanes. For two donors (one aged 18 to 30 and one aged 80 or older), the study analyzed two additional independent replicas of 1 million unique cDNA reads from the same blood draw. The donors were split into four age groups: young (average 16 years), middle-aged (roughly 40), aged (over 55) and long-lived (over 75). Age-related changes in TCR beta repertoire diversity were measured in the study by deep sequencing normalized with unique cDNA molecular identifiers. Overall results and qualifications from the work: Because the CMV infection status of the donors was unknown, age-related changes in expanded clonotypes may potentially have been confounded. The long-lived group showed more naive CD4+ T cells, fewer expanded clones and increased TCR diversity than the aged group, suggesting age selection. Observed TCR beta diversity correlated strongly with the percentage of naive T cells measured by flow cytometry. As age increased, observed TCR beta diversity per million T cells dropped in a roughly linear way, and a significant reduction was already evident by age about 40. Estimates of total diversity based on one million sequenced T cells were considered lower bounds and underestimates. Because profiling used bulk unsorted PBMCs, naive and antigen-experienced compartments could not be compared conclusively.

Via the germline V gene, CDR1 is SGHRS and CDR2 YFSETQ. Taken from cysteine to phenylalanine, the CDR3 has 17 residues. CDR3 DNA is the only sequence kept; it has 51 bases, read in frame from the first base. V is trimmed back by 4 bases and J by 4 bases, and the junction contains 6 bases that no gene match accounts for. Library preparation employed 5' RACE. Sequencing instrument: Illumina HiSeq 2500. A second PCR of about 6 to 12 cycles was run with a J-beta primer mix and a sample-barcoded 5' primer. A unique molecular identifier was introduced onto each TCR beta cDNA molecule by a template-switch 5' adaptor carrying 12 random nucleotides. At least 3 million CDR3-containing paired-end reads were obtained from each sample. The Mint cDNA synthesis kit, primed by a TRBC-specific oligonucleotide, was used to synthesize first-strand cDNA from all RNA. All cDNA was treated with uracil-DNA glycosylase and then went through a first 18-cycle PCR with the universal primers M1SS and BC2_uni_R. As for how the authors treated the data: For normalization, 1 million high-quality reads, each with a distinct molecular identifier, were randomly selected from each sample. Reads with shared molecular identifiers were discarded instead of being binned into consensus sequences. CDR3 identification, clonotype clustering and error correction used MiTCR with a Q25 quality threshold and the strictest error-elimination algorithm. A nonparametric unseen species model with Euler transformation was used to estimate lower-bound total TCR beta diversity. TCRdb trimmed the raw reads at Q25, called clones with MiXCR and kept productive beta chains. Rows with one shared CDR3 protein collapse into an entry with the most common genes and DNA. The V and J calls and clone size come from TCRdb's table, not from the authors' own analysis. The sample has hundreds of thousands of distinct CDR3 sequences on record, around 41% of them singletons. The ten largest clones represent about 30% of the sample.

A remark on this clonotype: Its antigen specificity is not known. No much larger clonotype is one base removed from it; base qualities were not supplied.

Systemically healthy Caucasian individuals from Russia, around 39 in total and aged about 6 to 90 years, were included as donors. Around 10 milliliters of peripheral blood were drawn from each donor into EDTA-treated Vacutainer tubes. Ficoll-Paque density-gradient centrifugation was used to isolate PBMCs, with at least 7 million per sample. Trizol reagent was used to extract total RNA from PBMCs, with at least 6 micrograms per sample. For every donor, an aliquot of PBMCs went through flow cytometry to measure the percentages of naive CD45RAhigh/CD27high T cells. The sample was blood. The chain couples TRBV5-1 to TRBJ2-2, with 14 central nucleotides matching TRBD2. The receptor comes from an elderly man in good health. The CDR3 loop reads CASSVGTSGSFTGELFF. Here is the DNA: TGCGCCAGCAGCGTGGGGACTAGCGGGAGTTTCACCGGGGAGCTGTTTTTT.